This T cell receptor beta chain originates from a study of response to subunit inactivated influenza vaccine. TCRdb re-analysed the RT-PCR reads in MiXCR, keeping a single row per CDR3 protein. The sample contains roughly 290,000 distinct CDR3 sequences, 20% to 25% of which appear only once. This clonotype turned up a few times. Its antigen remains unknown. Findings and caveats of the study: Authors suggested seasonal influenza vaccinations each recruit few new T cells.

V shed 3 bases, J shed 5 bases, and the junction held 11 bases outside the gene matches. Germline V gene lookup returns CDR1 MGHRA and CDR2 YSYEKL. The length of the CDR3 is 16 residues. The specimen comprised PBMCs from blood, sampled less than 22 months after vaccination. This chain connects TRBV4-1 to TRBJ2-7, with TRBD1 identical over 9 bases. This TCR came from a man between 50 and 75 years old who received an inactivated influenza vaccine. The CDR3 region has the DNA TGCGCCAGCAGCCAGAGTAGTGGGACAGGGATCGACGAGCAGTACTTC. Its protein product is CASSQSSGTGIDEQYF.